The 7 T cell receptor beta chains below were found in one sample sequenced in a study of blood T cell repertoires in COVID-19. Repertoires were generated with immunoSEQ multiplex PCR, while TCRdb's copy carries only in-frame clones and drops some. The data show a few hundred thousand clones, about 80% seen once. The sequenced sample consisted of peripheral blood. These receptors were taken from a woman in her 30s who had recovered from COVID-19.

The CDR3 sequence is CASSQWHSSGGYTF. CDR3 DNA: TGTGCCAGCAGCCAATGGCACAGCTCGGGGGGCTACACCTTC. The rearrangement joins TRBV3-1 (or the pseudogene TRBV3-2) to TRBJ1-2; D ambiguous. The CDR3 consists of 14 residues. Germline V gives CDR1 LGHDT, CDR2 YNNKEL (reference sequence). Trimming stripped 2 bases from V and 8 bases from J, with 15 bases between.

The chain carries TRBV5-1 and TRBJ1-2; D gene uncertain. The CDR3 length is 12 residues. Trimming took off 4 bases at V and 3 bases at J, with 7 bases between the two ends. Germline CDR1 and CDR2: SGHRS and YFSETQ. CDR3 region: CASSPDHYGYTF. In DNA form, the CDR3 reads TGCGCCAGCAGCCCAGATCACTATGGCTACACCTTC.

The rearrangement joins TRBV6-7 to TRBJ2-1; TRBD2 agrees at 7 bases. TRBV6-7 is placed among ORFs of uncertain function. Germline trimming cut 4 bases from V and 7 bases from J; bases unmatched to any gene: 10. This CDR3 spans 15 amino acids. The CDR3 coding sequence is TGTGCCAGCAGTTCTCCGGCCAGGGAGGGTAATGAGCAGTTCTTC. It yields the protein CASSSPAREGNEQFF.

The chain is built from TRBV11-3 and TRBJ1-1; 11 bases are shared with TRBD1. Unmatched junction bases numbered 3, after V lost 2 bases and J lost 4 bases. In germline, CDR1 is SGHNT, CDR2 YENEEA. The CDR3 contains 15 residues. The CDR3 DNA sequence: TGTGCCAGCAGCTTAAGCGGGACAGGGGGCACTGAAGCTTTCTTT. It is translated as CASSLSGTGGTEAFF.

CDR3 sequence (DNA): TGCGCCAGCAGCCGAAAGAGGGTGGGCACCGGGGAGCTGTTTTTT. Encoded protein: CASSRKRVGTGELFF. The chain combines TRBV4-1 with TRBJ2-2; a weak D match, TRBD2 (5 bases). The CDR3 runs to 15 residues. V shed 4 bases and J shed 4 bases, with 13 bases lying between them. Germline V gene sequence: CDR1 MGHRA, CDR2 YSYEKL.

The chain uses TRBV9 and TRBJ1-5; D not certain. The CDR3 is made up of 14 amino acids. Between the trimmed V and J ends, which lost 10 bases and 1 base, there was a span of 15 bases. The germline gives CDR1 SGDLS, CDR2 YYNGEE. The CDR3 bases are TGTGCCGACTACTCCCACTCAAGCAATCAGCCCCAGCATTTT. Translation gives CADYSHSSNQPQHF.

The chain joins TRBV2 to TRBJ1-4, with D possibly being TRBD1 (5 bases). Trimming removed 6 bases at V and 5 bases at J, with 13 bases between. CDR3 length: 14 residues. Germline CDR1 reads SNHLY; CDR2 reads FYNNEI. CDR3 nucleotide sequence: TGTGCCAGCAGACGGGCCGGGGGAAATGAAAAACTGTTTTTT. This codes for CASRRAGGNEKLFF.